Shown below are 4 T cell receptor beta chains from a single sample sequenced in a study of graft-versus-host responses after intestinal transplantation. The data were produced by immunoSEQ multiplex PCR, yet TCRdb's version contains in-frame clones alone and is incomplete. Counted here are tens of thousands of clones, roughly 92% occurring once; the ten biggest clones make up less than 25%. For these TCRs, the target antigens are not known. The specimen comprised unstimulated CD8+ T cells sorted from spleen or lymph node cells, sampled before transplant. Receptors were obtained from a human donor who was the organ donor for an intestinal transplant.

The V gene is TRBV28, the J gene TRBJ2-7; TRBD2 might be the D (6 bases). CDR3 length: 15 amino acids. CDR1 and CDR2 (germline): MDHEN, SYDVKM. Trimming cost V 6 bases and J 2 bases, with 17 bases left between them. CDR3 residues: CASSPAPPGAYEQYF. CDR3 bases: TGTGCCAGCAGCCCGGCCCCCCCGGGAGCCTACGAGCAGTACTTC.

The J gene is TRBJ2-7, the V gene TRBV6-1; 8 bases are shared with TRBD2. V dropped 4 bases and J dropped 4; count of bases not matched to a gene: 6. The CDR3 extends over 14 amino acids. Germline CDR1 reads MNHNS; CDR2 reads SASEGT. The CDR3 region is CASSVSGIAYEQYF. Written as DNA, the CDR3 is TGTGCCAGCAGTGTTAGCGGGATAGCTTACGAGCAGTACTTC.

The chain has TRBV6-1 and TRBJ1-2; maybe TRBD1 (5 bases). V lost 1 base and J 0 bases, leaving 9 bases between the germline ends. Germline V gene data show CDR1 as MNHNS and CDR2 as SASEGT. This CDR3 has 15 amino acids. The CDR3 nucleotides read TGTGCCAGCAGTGAAGAGTGGGGACCTAACTATGGCTACACCTTC. This codes for CASSEEWGPNYGYTF.

As DNA, the CDR3 is TGTGCCACCCAGGGGTTGAACTCTGGGGCCAACGTCCTGACTTTC. Translated, it gives CATQGLNSGANVLTF. The chain joins TRBV15 to TRBJ2-6, with TRBD1 as a possible D gene (6 bases). Trimming took off 8 bases at V and 0 bases at J, with 11 bases between the two ends. Per germline, CDR1 LNHNV and CDR2 YYDKDF (reference sequence). The CDR3 consists of 15 residues.